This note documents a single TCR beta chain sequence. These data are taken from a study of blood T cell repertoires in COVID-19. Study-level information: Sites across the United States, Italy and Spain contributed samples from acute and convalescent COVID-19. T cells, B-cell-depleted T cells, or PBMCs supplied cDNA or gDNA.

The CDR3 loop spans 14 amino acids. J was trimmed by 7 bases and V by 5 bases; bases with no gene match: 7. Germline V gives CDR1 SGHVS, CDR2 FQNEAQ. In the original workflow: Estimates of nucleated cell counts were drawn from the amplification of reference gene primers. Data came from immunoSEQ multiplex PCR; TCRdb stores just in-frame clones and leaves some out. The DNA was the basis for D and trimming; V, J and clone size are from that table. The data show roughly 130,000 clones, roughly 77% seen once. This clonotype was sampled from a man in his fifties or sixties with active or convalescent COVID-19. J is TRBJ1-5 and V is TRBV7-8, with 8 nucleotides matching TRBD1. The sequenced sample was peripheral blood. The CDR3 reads CASSPDRVEQPQHF. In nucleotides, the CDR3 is TGTGCCAGCAGCCCGGACAGGGTTGAGCAGCCCCAGCATTTT.